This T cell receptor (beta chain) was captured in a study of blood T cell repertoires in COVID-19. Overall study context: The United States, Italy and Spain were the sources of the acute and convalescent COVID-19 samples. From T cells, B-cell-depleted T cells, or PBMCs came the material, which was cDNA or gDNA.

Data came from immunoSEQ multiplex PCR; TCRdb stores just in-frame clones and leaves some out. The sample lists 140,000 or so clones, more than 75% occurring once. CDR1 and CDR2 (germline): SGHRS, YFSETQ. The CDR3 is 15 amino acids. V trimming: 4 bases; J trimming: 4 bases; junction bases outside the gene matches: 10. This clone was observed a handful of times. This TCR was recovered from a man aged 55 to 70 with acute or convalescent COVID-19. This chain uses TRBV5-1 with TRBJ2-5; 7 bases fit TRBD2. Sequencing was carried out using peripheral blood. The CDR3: CASSPVGWGGETQYF. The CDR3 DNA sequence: TGCGCCAGCAGCCCGGTAGGATGGGGGGGAGAGACCCAGTACTTC.